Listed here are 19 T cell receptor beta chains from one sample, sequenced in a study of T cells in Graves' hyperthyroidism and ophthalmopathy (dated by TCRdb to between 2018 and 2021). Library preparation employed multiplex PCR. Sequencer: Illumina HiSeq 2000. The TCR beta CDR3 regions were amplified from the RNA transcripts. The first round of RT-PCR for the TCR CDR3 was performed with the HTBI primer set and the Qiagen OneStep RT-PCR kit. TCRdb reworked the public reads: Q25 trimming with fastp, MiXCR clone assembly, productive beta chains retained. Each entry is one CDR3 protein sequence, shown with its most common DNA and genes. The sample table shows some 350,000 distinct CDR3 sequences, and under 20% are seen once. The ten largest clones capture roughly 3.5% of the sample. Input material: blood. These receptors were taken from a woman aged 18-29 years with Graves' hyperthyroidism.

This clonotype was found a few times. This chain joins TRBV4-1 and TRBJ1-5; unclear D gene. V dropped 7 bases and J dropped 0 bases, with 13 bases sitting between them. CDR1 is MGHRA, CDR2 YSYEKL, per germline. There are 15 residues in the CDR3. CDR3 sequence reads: CASTDGEYSNQPQHF. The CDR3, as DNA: TGCGCCAGCACCGATGGGGAATATAGCAATCAGCCCCAGCATTTT.

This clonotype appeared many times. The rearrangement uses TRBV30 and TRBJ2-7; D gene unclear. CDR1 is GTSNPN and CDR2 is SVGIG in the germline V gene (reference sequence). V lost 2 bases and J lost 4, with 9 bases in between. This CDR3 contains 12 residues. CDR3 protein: CAWSSGIYEQYF. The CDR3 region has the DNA TGTGCCTGGAGTTCGGGTATTTACGAGCAGTACTTC.

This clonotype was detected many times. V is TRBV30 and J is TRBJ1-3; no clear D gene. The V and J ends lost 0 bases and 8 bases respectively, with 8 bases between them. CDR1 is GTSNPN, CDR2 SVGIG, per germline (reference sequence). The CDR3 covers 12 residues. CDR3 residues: CAWSVPRDTIYF. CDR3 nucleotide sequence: TGTGCCTGGAGTGTACCCCGCGACACCATATATTTT.

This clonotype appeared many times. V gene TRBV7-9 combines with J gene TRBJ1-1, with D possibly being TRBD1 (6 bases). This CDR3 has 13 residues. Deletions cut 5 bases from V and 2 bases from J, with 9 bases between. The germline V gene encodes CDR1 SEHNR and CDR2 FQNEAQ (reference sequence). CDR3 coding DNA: TGTGCCAGCAGCCAGGACAGTAACACTGAAGCTTTCTTT. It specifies CASSQDSNTEAFF. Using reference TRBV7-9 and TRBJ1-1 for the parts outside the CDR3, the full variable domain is DTGVSQNPRHKITKRGQNVTFRCDPISEHNRLYWYRQTLGQGPEFLTYFQNEAQLEKSRLLSDRFSAERPKGSFSTLEIQRTEQGDSAMYLCASSQDSNTEAFFGQGTRLTVV.

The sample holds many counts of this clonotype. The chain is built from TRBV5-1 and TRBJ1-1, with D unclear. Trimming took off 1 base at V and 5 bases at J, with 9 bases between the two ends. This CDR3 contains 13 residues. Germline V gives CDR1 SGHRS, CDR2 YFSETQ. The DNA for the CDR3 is TGCGCCAGCAGCTTGTGGGAGGAGACTGAAGCTTTCTTT. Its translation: CASSLWEETEAFF.

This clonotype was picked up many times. CDR3 amino acids: CSARTGGANTEAFF. CDR3 DNA: TGCAGTGCTCGGACGGGAGGGGCGAACACTGAAGCTTTCTTT. V usage is TRBV20-1 and J usage is TRBJ1-1, with a possible D match to TRBD1 (5 bases). This CDR3 has 14 residues. Germline V gene sequence: CDR1 DFQATT, CDR2 SNEGSKA (reference sequence). Between the trimmed V and J ends, which lost 5 bases and 1 base, there was a span of 14 bases.

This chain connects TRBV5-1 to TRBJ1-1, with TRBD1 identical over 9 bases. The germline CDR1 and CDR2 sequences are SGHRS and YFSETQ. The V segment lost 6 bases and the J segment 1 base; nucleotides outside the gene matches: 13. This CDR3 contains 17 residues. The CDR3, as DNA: TGCGCCAGCACCTCTGGGACAGGGAAGATCTCGAACACTGAAGCTTTCTTT. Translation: CASTSGTGKISNTEAFF.

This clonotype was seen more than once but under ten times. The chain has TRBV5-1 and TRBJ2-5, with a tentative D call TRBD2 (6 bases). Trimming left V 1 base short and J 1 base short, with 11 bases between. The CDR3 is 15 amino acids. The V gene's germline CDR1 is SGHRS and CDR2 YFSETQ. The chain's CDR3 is CASSLLEGSQETQYF. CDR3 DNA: TGCGCCAGCAGCTTGTTGGAGGGTTCCCAAGAGACCCAGTACTTC.

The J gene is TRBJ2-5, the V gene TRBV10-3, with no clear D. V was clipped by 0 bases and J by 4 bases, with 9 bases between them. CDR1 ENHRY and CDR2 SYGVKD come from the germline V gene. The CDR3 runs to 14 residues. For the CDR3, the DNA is TGTGCCATCAGTGAGTCAACGACGATAGAGACCCAGTACTTC. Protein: CAISESTTIETQYF.

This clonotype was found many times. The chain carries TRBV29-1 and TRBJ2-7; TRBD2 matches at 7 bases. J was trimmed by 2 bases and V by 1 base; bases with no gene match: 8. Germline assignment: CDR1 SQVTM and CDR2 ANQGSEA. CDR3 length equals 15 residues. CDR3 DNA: TGCAGCGTTGAAGTGGGGAGGGTTGGCGCCTACGAGCAGTACTTC. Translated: CSVEVGRVGAYEQYF.

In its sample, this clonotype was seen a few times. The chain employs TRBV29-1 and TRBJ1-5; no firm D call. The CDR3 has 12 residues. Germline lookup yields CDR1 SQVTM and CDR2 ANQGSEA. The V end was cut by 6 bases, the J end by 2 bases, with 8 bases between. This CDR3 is CSVLTGNQPQHF. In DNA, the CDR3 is TGCAGCGTCCTAACTGGCAATCAGCCCCAGCATTTT.

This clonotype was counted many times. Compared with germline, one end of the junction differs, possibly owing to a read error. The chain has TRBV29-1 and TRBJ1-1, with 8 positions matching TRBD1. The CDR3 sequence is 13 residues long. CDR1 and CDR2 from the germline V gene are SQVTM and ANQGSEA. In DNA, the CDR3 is TGCAGCGCTTTTCCGGACAGGGAGGTTGAAACTTTCTTT. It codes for CSAFPDREVETFF.

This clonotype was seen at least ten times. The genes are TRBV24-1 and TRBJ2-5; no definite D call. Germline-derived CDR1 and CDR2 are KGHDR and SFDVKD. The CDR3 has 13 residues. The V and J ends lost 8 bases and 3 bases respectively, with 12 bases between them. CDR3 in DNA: TGTGCCACCAATGACCATCGCAAAGAGACCCAGTACTTC. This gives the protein CATNDHRKETQYF.

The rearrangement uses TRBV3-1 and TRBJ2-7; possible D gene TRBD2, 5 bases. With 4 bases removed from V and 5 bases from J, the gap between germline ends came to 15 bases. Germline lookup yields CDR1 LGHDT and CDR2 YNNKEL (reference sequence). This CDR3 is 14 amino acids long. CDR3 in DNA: TGTGCCAGCAGCCGAGATTCGCCGAGGGACGAGCAGTACTTC. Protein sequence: CASSRDSPRDEQYF.

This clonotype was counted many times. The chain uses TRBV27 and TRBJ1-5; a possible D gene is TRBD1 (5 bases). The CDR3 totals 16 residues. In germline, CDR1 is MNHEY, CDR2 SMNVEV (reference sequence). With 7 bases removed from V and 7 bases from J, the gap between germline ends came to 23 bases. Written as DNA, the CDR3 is TGTGCCAGCACCATTGGGTCCAGGGAGGAAGAACAGCCCCAGCATTTT. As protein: CASTIGSREEEQPQHF.

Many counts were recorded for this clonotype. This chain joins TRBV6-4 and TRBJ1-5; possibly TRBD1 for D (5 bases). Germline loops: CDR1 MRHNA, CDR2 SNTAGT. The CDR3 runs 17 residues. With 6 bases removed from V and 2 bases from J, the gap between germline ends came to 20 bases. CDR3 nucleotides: TGTGCCAGCAGGTTGGGCATACAGGACTTCGGCAATCAGCCCCAGCATTTT. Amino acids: CASRLGIQDFGNQPQHF.

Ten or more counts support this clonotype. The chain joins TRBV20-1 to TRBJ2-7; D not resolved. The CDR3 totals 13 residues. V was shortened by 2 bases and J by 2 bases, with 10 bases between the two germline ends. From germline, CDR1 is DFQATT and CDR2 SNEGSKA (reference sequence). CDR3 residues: CSARIQEPYEQYF. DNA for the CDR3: TGCAGTGCTAGAATCCAGGAACCCTACGAGCAGTACTTC.

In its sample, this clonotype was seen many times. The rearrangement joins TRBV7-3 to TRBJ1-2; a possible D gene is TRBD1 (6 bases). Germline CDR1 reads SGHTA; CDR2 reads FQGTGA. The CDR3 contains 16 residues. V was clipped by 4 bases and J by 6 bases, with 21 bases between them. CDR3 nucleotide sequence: TGTGCCAGCAGCTCGGGTGGCACAGGGAATGAGAATGGCTACACCTTC. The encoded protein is CASSSGGTGNENGYTF.

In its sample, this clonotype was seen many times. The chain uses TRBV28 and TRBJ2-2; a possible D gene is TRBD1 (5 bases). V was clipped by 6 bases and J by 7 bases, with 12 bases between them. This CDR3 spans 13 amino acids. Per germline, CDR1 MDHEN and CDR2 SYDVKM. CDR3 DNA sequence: TGTGCCAGCAGCTCTACAGGACGCGGGGAGCTGTTTTTT. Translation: CASSSTGRGELFF.